These 16 T cell receptor beta chains originate from one sample sequenced in a study of control samples from healthy donors and cancer patients. Using immunoSEQ multiplex PCR, the repertoire was profiled, and TCRdb retains in-frame clones only, with some absent. The sample contains 91,000 or so clones, roughly nine tenths of which appear only once. Sequencing was done on a sample of blood. These receptors came from a woman aged 25 to 39 in good health.

The chain combines TRBV29-1 with TRBJ1-2; perhaps TRBD1 as D (6 bases). CDR3 length equals 14 residues. The germline gives CDR1 SQVTM, CDR2 ANQGSEA. V shed 1 base and J shed 0 bases, with 9 bases lying between them. In DNA, the CDR3 is TGCAGCGTTGAAGGGACAGCTCCTAACTATGGCTACACCTTC. Protein: CSVEGTAPNYGYTF.

This chain uses TRBV5-6 with TRBJ1-5; tentatively, D is TRBD1 (5 bases). Germline CDR1 reads SGHDT; CDR2 reads YYEEEE. Trimming removed 5 bases at V and 0 bases at J, with 18 bases between. The CDR3 is 17 amino acids. CDR3 amino acids: CASRTGRSVYSNQPQHF. The CDR3 coding sequence is TGTGCCAGCAGGACGGGACGGTCCGTCTATAGCAATCAGCCCCAGCATTTT.

V gene TRBV30 combines with J gene TRBJ2-1, with 8 bases that match TRBD2. Trimming at V came to 3 bases and at J to 4 bases, leaving 11 bases not matched to a gene. This CDR3 region has 16 residues. CDR1 and CDR2 from the germline V gene are GTSNPN and SVGIG (reference sequence). This CDR3 is CAWSPSRLAGYNEQFF. For the CDR3, the DNA is TGTGCCTGGAGCCCCTCCCGGCTAGCGGGTTACAATGAGCAGTTCTTC.

This chain uses TRBV3-1 (or the pseudogene TRBV3-2) with TRBJ2-3, with D maybe TRBD2 (6 bases). The V gene lost 3 bases and the J gene lost 8 bases, with 12 bases spanning the gap. Germline V gives CDR1 LGHDT, CDR2 YNNKEL (reference sequence). The CDR3 is made up of 13 amino acids. CDR3 region: CASSHISEGTQYF. The CDR3 DNA is TGTGCCAGCAGCCACATCTCGGAGGGTACGCAGTATTTT.

This clone was picked up one time. The chain recombines TRBV6-6 with TRBJ1-4, with 10 bases that match TRBD1. Germline V CDR1 and CDR2: MNHNY, SVGAGI (reference sequence). The CDR3 consists of 14 residues. V was clipped by 7 bases and J by 6 bases; unmatched bases: 5. CDR3 nucleotide sequence: TGTGCCAGCACCTCGGGGACAGGGGATGAAAAACTGTTTTTT. Amino acids: CASTSGTGDEKLFF.

This rearrangement joins TRBV19 to TRBJ2-5; 7 nucleotides match TRBD2. Germline CDR1 reads LNHDA; CDR2 reads SQIVND (reference sequence). This CDR3 has 19 amino acids. With 5 bases clipped from V and 2 bases from J, the junction kept 20 bases outside the gene matches. Here the CDR3 DNA reads TGTGCCAGTAGTCCCTACCCCGGGGGGAGCGGGGCCGTTCAAGAGACCCAGTACTTC. Its translation: CASSPYPGGSGAVQETQYF.

This chain uses TRBV6-5 with TRBJ1-2; D is uncertain. V lost 2 bases, J lost 4 bases, and 8 bases lay in between. This CDR3 is built from 13 residues. Germline CDR1 is MNHEY and CDR2 is SVGAGI. CDR3 nucleotides: TGTGCCAGCAGTTACCTCCAGGTCTATGGCTACACCTTC. It is translated as CASSYLQVYGYTF.

The rearrangement links TRBV6-5 to TRBJ2-1, with TRBD1 identical over 10 bases. CDR1 MNHEY and CDR2 SVGAGI come from the germline V gene. J gave up 10 bases and V 0 bases, and 6 bases lay outside the gene matches. The CDR3 sequence is 15 residues long. This CDR3 reads CASSYSTGGQGEQFF. The CDR3 DNA follows: TGTGCCAGCAGTTACTCGACAGGGGGCCAGGGAGAGCAGTTCTTC.

V gene TRBV29-1 combines with J gene TRBJ1-5; D possibly corresponds to TRBD1 (6 bases). The V gene's germline CDR1 is SQVTM and CDR2 ANQGSEA. This CDR3 is built from 12 residues. V was trimmed by 4 bases and J by 2 bases, leaving 6 bases between them. The CDR3 sequence is CSVGGRNQPQHF. For the CDR3, the DNA is TGCAGCGTTGGGGGGCGCAATCAGCCCCAGCATTTT.

A few counts support this clone. V and J are TRBV27 and TRBJ1-1, with D possibly TRBD1 on 5 matching bases. The CDR3 runs to 15 residues. The V gene lost 6 bases and the J gene lost 3 bases, with 17 bases spanning the gap. CDR1 MNHEY and CDR2 SMNVEV come from the germline V gene (reference sequence). The CDR3 here is CASSDYSGGDTEAFF. CDR3 nucleotides: TGTGCCAGCAGCGATTACAGTGGGGGGGACACTGAAGCTTTCTTT.

The chain carries TRBV12-2 and TRBJ1-1. TRBV12-2 is classified as a pseudogene. This CDR3 contains 14 residues. CDR3 amino acids: CASRRGQSDTEAFF. For the CDR3, the DNA is TGTGCAAGTCGCCGGGGGCAATCGGACACTGAAGCTTTCTTT.

The chain joins TRBV7-9 to TRBJ1-5; 11 nucleotides match TRBD1. Germline CDR1 and CDR2: SEHNR and FQNEAQ (reference sequence). This CDR3 is built from 15 residues. V lost 5 bases, J lost 8 bases, and 8 bases stayed unmatched. The CDR3, as DNA: TGTGCCAGCAGCGGGGGACAGGGGGTTAATGAGCCCCAGCATTTT. Its protein is CASSGGQGVNEPQHF.

The chain combines TRBV7-9 with TRBJ2-1; D is unclear. Trimming shortened V by 0 bases and J by 7 bases, and 4 bases separated the two germline ends. The CDR3 runs to 12 residues. In germline, CDR1 is SEHNR, CDR2 FQNEAQ (reference sequence). The CDR3 DNA follows: TGTGCCAGCAGCTTAGCGTTGAATGAGCAGTTCTTC. This sequence encodes CASSLALNEQFF.

The gene calls are TRBV27 and TRBJ1-2; D ambiguous. The germline gives CDR1 MNHEY, CDR2 SMNVEV (reference sequence). The V and J ends lost 4 bases and 5 bases respectively, with 8 bases between them. This CDR3 spans 12 amino acids. In DNA form, the CDR3 reads TGTGCCAGCAGTTCATTTGGGTATGGCTACACCTTC. Its translation: CASSSFGYGYTF.

The V call is TRBV30, the J call TRBJ2-1, with 7 bases fitting TRBD1. The ends lost 1 base at V and 8 bases at J; junction bases unmatched: 11. This CDR3 comprises 15 residues. The germline CDR1 and CDR2 sequences are GTSNPN and SVGIG (reference sequence). The CDR3 sequence: CAWSGGRGNQYEQFF. The CDR3 nucleotides read TGTGCCTGGAGTGGGGGCAGGGGGAACCAGTATGAGCAGTTCTTC.

The CDR3 spells CASRGQGAWGQPQHF. Here the CDR3 DNA reads TGTGCCAGCAGAGGACAGGGGGCTTGGGGTCAGCCCCAGCATTTT. This chain links TRBV28 with TRBJ1-5, with 11 bases aligning to TRBD1. Per the germline V gene, CDR1 is MDHEN and CDR2 is SYDVKM. The CDR3 sequence is 15 residues long. The V and J ends lost 6 bases and 6 bases, in that order; junction bases with no gene match: 7.